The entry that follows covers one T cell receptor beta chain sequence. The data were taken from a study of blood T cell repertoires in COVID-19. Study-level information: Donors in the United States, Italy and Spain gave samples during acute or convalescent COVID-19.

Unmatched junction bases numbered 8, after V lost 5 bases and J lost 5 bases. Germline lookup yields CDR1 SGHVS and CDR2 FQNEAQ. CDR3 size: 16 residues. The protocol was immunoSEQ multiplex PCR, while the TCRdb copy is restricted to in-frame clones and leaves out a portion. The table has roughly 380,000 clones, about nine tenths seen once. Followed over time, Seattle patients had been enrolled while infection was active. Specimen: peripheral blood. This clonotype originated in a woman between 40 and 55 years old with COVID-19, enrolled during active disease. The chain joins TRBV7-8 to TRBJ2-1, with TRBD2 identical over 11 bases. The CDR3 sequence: CASSAQPGLADNEQFF. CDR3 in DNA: TGTGCCAGCAGCGCTCAACCGGGACTAGCGGACAATGAGCAGTTCTTC.